This TCR beta chain was observed in a study of CD8 T cells in ankylosing spondylitis. Ten or more counts support this clonotype. TCRdb ran MiXCR on the 5' RACE reads and lists one entry per CDR3 protein. The table has about 27,000 distinct CDR3 sequences, over 6.5% seen once. CDR3 length: 13 amino acids. Germline V gene sequence: CDR1 DFQATT, CDR2 SNEGSKA (reference sequence). V shed 0 bases and J shed 2 bases, with 5 bases lying between them. Sequencing input: blood. The receptor comes from a male donor with ankylosing spondylitis or in good health (not recorded which). The rearrangement joins TRBV20-1 to TRBJ2-1, with D uncertain. CDR3 region: CSARDRTYNEQFF. For the CDR3, the DNA is TGCAGTGCTAGAGATCGGACCTACAATGAGCAGTTCTTC.